This T cell receptor beta chain emerged from a study of tumor-infiltrating lymphocytes in primary liver carcinoma. The source of the blood RNA was unsorted whole blood, and germline DNA was extracted as well. A primer matching the constant region was used to make TCR beta cDNA from approximately 500 ng of total RNA. The TCR beta library was amplified through three nested multiplex PCR rounds in a modified ARM-PCR procedure. TCRdb processed the multiplex PCR reads anew with MiXCR; each CDR3 protein has one entry. This table has about 320,000 distinct CDR3 sequences, 60% to 80% appearing once. Study findings and constraints: Each sample was bulk and unsorted; consequently, CD4+ and CD8+ repertoires were not compared. The top-250-clone fraction was significantly higher in tumors than in blood (p = 0.039).

Worth noting for this clonotype: Antigen unknown.

The sample was peripheral blood. This TCR derives from a man in his forties with primary liver carcinoma and hepatitis B virus infection.

CDR3 loop: CIVGGETQYF. DNA of the CDR3: TGCATCGTAGGGGGGGAGACCCAGTACTTC. The V call is TRBV29-1, the J call TRBJ2-5; D might be TRBD1 or TRBD2, each matching 6 bases. Germline V gene lookup returns CDR1 SQVTM and CDR2 ANQGSEA. This CDR3 region has 10 residues.